This section outlines one TCR beta chain sequence together with its context. Its antigen is not known. Sequenced by immunoSEQ multiplex PCR; TCRdb stores in-frame clones only, minus some. The sample carries about 7,400 clones, approximately 70% recorded once. These data come from a study of siplizumab effects on memory and regulatory T cells. Study-wide points: There were only a minor fraction of alloreactive clones that mapped to unstimulated subsets. Naive or memory phenotype was unassignable for roughly 75-95% of proliferating CD4+ or CD8+ clones.

Germline CDR1 and CDR2: SNHLY and FYNNEI. The CDR3 length is 13 residues. Trimming took 7 bases from V and 6 from J; bases not matched to a gene: 4. The sequence derives from a human donor in good health. The genes are TRBV2 and TRBJ2-3; TRBD2 agrees at 10 bases. Sequenced: effector memory CD8+ T cells sorted from blood. Subset reported: unstimulated CD8+ effector memory T cells. The CDR3 loop reads CASIRTSGDTQYF. CDR3 bases: TGTGCCAGCATTCGGACTAGCGGCGATACGCAGTATTTT.